These T cell receptor beta chains were read from a single sample in a study of blood T cell repertoires in COVID-19. The repertoire was sequenced with immunoSEQ multiplex PCR; TCRdb's copy has only in-frame clones and lacks some. The table has roughly 200,000 clones, more than 80% seen once. The specimen was peripheral blood. All receptors derive from a woman aged 60 to 75 with acute or convalescent COVID-19. Each CDR3 is given with its conserved first and last residue. A D gene is named only where the DNA matches it firmly. Only part of the rows carry a size: once, few, many, or a class if the clone is expanded.

clone size: .; J gene: TRBJ2-3; V gene: TRBV10-2; D gene: TRBD1; CDR3 DNA: TGCGCCAGCAGTGAGAGGGGGCGCACGGATACGCAGTATTTT; CDR3 protein: CASSERGRTDTQYF
clone size: .; J gene: TRBJ1-2; V gene: TRBV3-1/TRBV3-2; D gene: TRBD1; CDR3 DNA: TGTGCCAGCAGCCAAGATAGGGGACAGATAACTTATGGCTACACCTTC; CDR3 protein: CASSQDRGQITYGYTF
clone size: once; J gene: TRBJ2-1; V gene: TRBV6-5; D gene: .; CDR3 DNA: TGTGCCAGCAGTTACCTTGAGGGGGAACAGTTCTTC; CDR3 protein: CASSYLEGEQFF
clone size: few; J gene: TRBJ2-5; V gene: TRBV19; D gene: .; CDR3 DNA: TGTGCCAGTAGTCCCCAGGGACATTTACAAGAGACCCAGTACTTC; CDR3 protein: CASSPQGHLQETQYF
clone size: .; J gene: TRBJ2-3; V gene: TRBV3-1/TRBV3-2; D gene: TRBD2; CDR3 DNA: TGTGCCAGCAGCCCCTTGGGGAGGGGCACAGATACGCAGTATTTT; CDR3 protein: CASSPLGRGTDTQYF
clone size: few; J gene: TRBJ1-4; V gene: TRBV9; D gene: TRBD1; CDR3 DNA: TGTGCCAGCAGCGTAGGGACAGGGGTTGGTACTAATGAAAAACTGTTTTTT; CDR3 protein: CASSVGTGVGTNEKLFF
clone size: .; J gene: TRBJ2-3; V gene: TRBV7-6; D gene: TRBD2; CDR3 DNA: TGTGCCAGCGGCGGGGGGCTAGCGGGCACAGATACGCAGTATTTT; CDR3 protein: CASGGGLAGTDTQYF
clone size: .; J gene: TRBJ2-5; V gene: TRBV28; D gene: TRBD2; CDR3 DNA: TGTGCCAGCAGTTTAATGGTAGCGGGAATCGGAGAGACCCAGTACTTC; CDR3 protein: CASSLMVAGIGETQYF
clone size: .; J gene: TRBJ2-7; V gene: TRBV6-1; D gene: .; CDR3 DNA: TGTGCCAGCAGTGAAGAGGAAGTTAGCACCGACCACTACGAGCAGTACTTC; CDR3 protein: CASSEEEVSTDHYEQYF
clone size: .; J gene: TRBJ1-3; V gene: TRBV6-1; D gene: .; CDR3 DNA: TGTGCCAGCAGTCCCGAGATTCGGGGAAACACCATATATTTT; CDR3 protein: CASSPEIRGNTIYF
clone size: .; J gene: TRBJ2-1; V gene: TRBV19; D gene: TRBD2; CDR3 DNA: TGTGCCAGTAGTCCTAGCGGGGCTAACCCGTTCTTC; CDR3 protein: CASSPSGANPFF
clone size: once; J gene: TRBJ2-3; V gene: TRBV3-1/TRBV3-2; D gene: TRBD2; CDR3 DNA: TGTGCCAGCAGCCAACCTAGCGGGGCAGATACGCAGTATTTT; CDR3 protein: CASSQPSGADTQYF